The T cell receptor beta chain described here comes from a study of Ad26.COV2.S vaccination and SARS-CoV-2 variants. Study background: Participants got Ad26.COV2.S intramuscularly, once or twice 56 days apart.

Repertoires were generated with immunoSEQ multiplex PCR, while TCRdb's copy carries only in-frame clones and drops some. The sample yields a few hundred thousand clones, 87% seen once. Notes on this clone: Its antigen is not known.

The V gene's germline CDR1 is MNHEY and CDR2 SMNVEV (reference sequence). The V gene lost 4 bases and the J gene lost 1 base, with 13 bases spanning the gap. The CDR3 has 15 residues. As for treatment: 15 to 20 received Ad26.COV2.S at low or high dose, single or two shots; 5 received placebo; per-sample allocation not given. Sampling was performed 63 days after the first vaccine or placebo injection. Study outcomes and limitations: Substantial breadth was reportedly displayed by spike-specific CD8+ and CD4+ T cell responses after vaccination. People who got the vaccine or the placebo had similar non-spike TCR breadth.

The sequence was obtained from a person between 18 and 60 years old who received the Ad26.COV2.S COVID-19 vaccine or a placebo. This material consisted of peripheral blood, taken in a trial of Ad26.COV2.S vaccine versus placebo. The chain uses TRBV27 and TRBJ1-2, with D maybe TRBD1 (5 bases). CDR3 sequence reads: CASSSRDSINYGYTF. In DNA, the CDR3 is TGTGCCAGCAGTTCCCGGGACTCTATTAACTATGGCTACACCTTC.